A single sample gave rise to the 14 T cell receptor beta chains below, sequenced in a study of metastatic and nonmetastatic thyroid tumors. TCRdb re-processed the PCR reads through MiXCR. The sample lists 20,000 to 25,000 clones, around a sixth occurring once. Patients underwent thyroid surgery, and none had received any treatment before it. Sequencing was carried out using blood. The receptors originated from a female donor with papillary thyroid cancer or a benign thyroid nodule (not recorded which). Some clones in this sample may be carry-over from other donors' samples.

As concerns this clone: The junction shows a germline mismatch at one end, possibly a read error. The chain is built from TRBV25-1 and TRBJ2-7; tentatively, D is TRBD2 (6 bases). This CDR3 has 19 amino acids. Germline lookup yields CDR1 MGHDK and CDR2 SYGVNS. Here the CDR3 reads CASSPEGPSGGQVVSEPYF. The CDR3 DNA is TGTGCCAGCAGTCCCGAAGGTCCAAGCGGAGGGCAGGTCGTATCCGAGCCGTACTTC.

In its sample, this clone was seen many times. The chain employs TRBV5-5 and TRBJ1-2; TRBD1 matches at 7 bases. After removal of 0 bases from V and 4 bases from J, the junction contained 9 bases not matched to a gene. CDR1 SGHKS and CDR2 YYEKEE come from the germline V gene (reference sequence). The CDR3 covers 16 residues. DNA of the CDR3: TGTGCCAGCAGCTTGGGGGGACAGAGTTCCATCTATGGCTACACCTTC. This codes for CASSLGGQSSIYGYTF.

The chain carries TRBV14 and TRBJ1-1; 7 bases are a match to TRBD1. Germline V gene sequence: CDR1 SGHDN, CDR2 FVKESK. This CDR3 contains 16 residues. The trim removed 0 bases at V and 7 bases at J, leaving 11 bases unmatched. DNA of the CDR3: TGTGCCAGCAGCCAAGATTGGGACAGCCGAAGGGGTGAAGCTTTCTTT. Encoded protein: CASSQDWDSRRGEAFF.

This clone was observed at least ten times. A much more abundant neighbour one base away suggests this may be a read error. The identical CDR3 is also encoded by other nucleotide sequences in the sample. This rearrangement joins TRBV20-1 to TRBJ2-7; D is ambiguous. Germline CDR1 and CDR2: DFQATT and SNEGSKA (reference sequence). V was clipped by 0 bases and J by 2 bases, with 11 bases between them. The CDR3 has 14 amino acids. This chain's CDR3 is CSARDHYTAYEQYF. Here the CDR3 DNA reads TGCAGTGCTAGAGATCACTACACGGCCTACGAGCAGTACTTC.

This rearrangement joins TRBV5-1 to TRBJ1-2; TRBD1 aligns across 9 bases. CDR3 length: 17 amino acids. With V trimmed by 4 bases and J by 6 bases, 16 bases remained unmatched. The germline V gene has CDR1 SGHRS and CDR2 YFSETQ. CDR3 nucleotide sequence: TGCGCCAGCAGCCCCTCTCGGGGACAGGGTTTCGTCGATGGCTACACCTTC. This encodes CASSPSRGQGFVDGYTF.

Many counts were recorded for this clone. At the DNA level, this CDR3 is encoded by other sequences in the same sample as well. The genes are TRBV6-1 and TRBJ1-1; D gene ambiguous. Trimming pared 8 bases from V and 5 bases from J, leaving 6 bases between. CDR1 MNHNS and CDR2 SASEGT come from the germline V gene. There are 10 residues in the CDR3. The DNA for the CDR3 is TGTGCCAGCGGAAGGACTGAAGCTTTCTTT. Its translation is CASGRTEAFF.

This clone has at least ten counts. The same CDR3 is also encoded by other DNA sequences in this sample. The chain has TRBV6-2 or TRBV6-3 and TRBJ2-6, with D unresolved. The germline V and J ends were trimmed by 6 bases and 0 bases, with 18 bases remaining between them. This CDR3 is built from 18 residues. The germline V gene encodes CDR1 MNHEY and CDR2 SVGEGT. CDR3 sequence (DNA): TGTGCCAGCAGCCCAACCTCATCCGATTTCTCTGGGGCCAACGTCCTGACTTTC. Residues: CASSPTSSDFSGANVLTF.

Details on this clone: The junction departs from the called germline gene at one end, perhaps through a read error. The V and J genes are TRBV15 and TRBJ2-2; 10 positions match TRBD2. This CDR3 comprises 16 residues. The germline gives CDR1 LNHNV, CDR2 YYDKDF (reference sequence). CDR3 nucleotides: TGTGCCACCAGGAGAGAGCTAGCGGGAGCCTCCGGGGAGCTGTTTTTT. Its translation is CATRRELAGASGELFF.

This clone was found many times. The V and J genes are TRBV2 and TRBJ2-3, with TRBD2 as a possible D gene (5 bases). Germline V lookup: CDR1 SNHLY, CDR2 FYNNEI. The CDR3 totals 16 residues. Deletions cut 6 bases from V and 0 bases from J, with 16 bases between. CDR3 nucleotide sequence: TGTGCCAGCAGGAAATCTAGCAACCCTAGCACAGATACGCAGTATTTT. The encoded protein is CASRKSSNPSTDTQYF.

This clone was counted at least ten times. V is TRBV6-4 and J is TRBJ2-3, with 8 bases matching TRBD2. V was pared by 3 bases and J by 5 bases, with 7 bases of the junction left unmatched. This CDR3 has 15 residues. The germline V gene has CDR1 MRHNA and CDR2 SNTAGT. CDR3 sequence: CASSEVAGSGDTQYF. In DNA, the CDR3 is TGTGCCAGCAGTGAAGTAGCGGGGTCGGGAGATACGCAGTATTTT.

Ten or more counts support this clone. CDR3 nucleotides: TGTGCCAGCGGCCGACAGGGGAATGAGCAGTTCTTC. This translates into CASGRQGNEQFF. V and J are TRBV11-2 and TRBJ2-1; TRBD1 aligns across 8 bases. Germline V gene data show CDR1 as SGHAT and CDR2 as FQNNGV. V shed 8 bases and J 7 bases; nucleotides not matched to a gene: 4. This CDR3 region has 12 residues.

Comments on this clone: One end of the junction fails to match germline, which may point to a read error. The V and J genes are TRBV27 and TRBJ2-3; D is perhaps TRBD1 or TRBD2 (5 bases each). Germline-derived CDR1 and CDR2 are MNHEY and SMNVEV (reference sequence). This CDR3 comprises 12 residues. The CDR3 sequence: CASRKLGDTVFF. CDR3 DNA sequence: TGTGCCAGCAGGAAACTAGGGGATACGGTGTTTTTT.

This clone has only a few counts. This may come from a read error, since a much larger clone is one base off. The chain has TRBV5-1 and TRBJ2-3, with D perhaps TRBD2 (7 bases). The CDR3 runs 14 residues. From germline, CDR1 is SGHRS and CDR2 YFSETQ. The CDR3 is CAGSRGAGTDTQYF. The CDR3 DNA is TGCGCCGGCAGCCGGGGGGCAGGGACAGATACGCAGTATTTT.

This clone was counted many times. Just one base apart from a much larger clone, this may be a read error. This chain connects TRBV6-5 to TRBJ1-1; maybe TRBD1 (5 bases). The CDR3 consists of 15 residues. The germline V gene has CDR1 MNHEY and CDR2 SVGAGI. The CDR3 bases are TGTGCCAGCAGTTACTGGTCGGGGGGGAACACTGAAGCTGTCTTT. Its protein product is CASSYWSGGNTEAVF.